This TCR beta chain appears in the sequencing data of a study of blood T cell repertoires in COVID-19. As for the study in general: Some COVID-19 samples were acute and others convalescent; all came from the United States, Italy and Spain.

As originally analysed: Counts of nucleated cells, estimated from reference gene primer amplification, were obtained. The table came from immunoSEQ multiplex PCR; TCRdb's copy has only in-frame clones and leaves some out. The V and J calls and clone size are taken from that table; D and trimming were inferred from the DNA. The data hold 200,000 to 300,000 clones, with roughly 85% observed a single time. This CDR3 has 15 amino acids. Germline assignment: CDR1 SGHTA and CDR2 FQGNSA. Trimming left V 8 bases short and J 4 bases short, with 17 bases between. The V and J genes are TRBV7-2 and TRBJ2-2, with D tentatively TRBD1 (6 bases). Sequenced: peripheral blood. The origin of this receptor is a man in his forties or fifties with COVID-19, enrolled during active disease. CDR3 DNA sequence: TGTGCCAGCCGAGGCTTGAGGGGGACCACCGGGGAGCTGTTTTTT. Translation: CASRGLRGTTGELFF.